This T cell receptor beta chain stems from a study of CD8 T cells in ankylosing spondylitis (dated by TCRdb to the late 2010s). Background on the whole study: The study profiled T cell receptor beta repertoires in healthy donors and ankylosing spondylitis patients to find disease-linked TCR variants. In total, the full study cohort was made up of some 110 healthy donors and approximately 27 ankylosing spondylitis patients. Peripheral blood was sampled, and synovial fluid was also collected from ankylosing spondylitis patients.

The investigation overall reported the following: Some motif variants had previously been reported in the synovial fluid and blood of reactive arthritis patients, which suggests shared mechanisms of disease initiation. Significant enrichment of the disease-linked clones was reported in matched synovial fluid samples from ankylosing spondylitis patients. Blood from ankylosing spondylitis patients appeared to be characterized by a TCR beta motif made up of several highly homologous amino acid variants. In peripheral blood, the disease-linked clones were found at relatively low frequencies and had a CD8+ phenotype.

This clonotype is characterized as medium-sized (0.01 to 0.1%). The antigen this receptor binds is unknown. Per-base quality was not reported, and no clone a single base away is much larger than it. TCRdb names Illumina MiSeq as the instrument used. TCR beta libraries were prepared by quantitative 5'-RACE with molecular barcodes. The authors' analysis ran thus. A new computational method based on a probabilistic model of VDJ rearrangement was used to identify disease-linked TCR variants. TCRdb passed the public sequencing reads through fastp at Q25 and MiXCR, retaining productive beta sequences. For every CDR3 protein sequence, its rows merge into one entry that carries the most common genes and DNA. These V and J calls derive from TCRdb rather than the authors' analysis. In this sample the table shows around 30,000 distinct CDR3 sequences, 13% to 15% of which occur a single time. Clones ranked in the top ten supply roughly 36% of the sample.

The origin of this receptor is a male donor with ankylosing spondylitis or in good health (not recorded which). The sequencing sample was made of blood.

The base sequence is TGTGCCAGCAGCTTAGCCGGCTCGGGAGGGCAGTTCTTC. Translated, this gives CASSLAGSGGQFF. In this chain, TRBV7-2 is recombined with TRBJ2-1, and TRBD2 matches 7 of the central bases. The germline V and J ends show losses of 0 bases and 12 bases respectively, and no gene match explains 5 bases of the junction. The CDR3, from cysteine to phenylalanine, totals 13 residues. Left in the record is the CDR3 DNA by itself, 39 bases read in frame from the first base. CDR1 and CDR2 were assigned from the germline V gene as SGHTA and FQGNSA.